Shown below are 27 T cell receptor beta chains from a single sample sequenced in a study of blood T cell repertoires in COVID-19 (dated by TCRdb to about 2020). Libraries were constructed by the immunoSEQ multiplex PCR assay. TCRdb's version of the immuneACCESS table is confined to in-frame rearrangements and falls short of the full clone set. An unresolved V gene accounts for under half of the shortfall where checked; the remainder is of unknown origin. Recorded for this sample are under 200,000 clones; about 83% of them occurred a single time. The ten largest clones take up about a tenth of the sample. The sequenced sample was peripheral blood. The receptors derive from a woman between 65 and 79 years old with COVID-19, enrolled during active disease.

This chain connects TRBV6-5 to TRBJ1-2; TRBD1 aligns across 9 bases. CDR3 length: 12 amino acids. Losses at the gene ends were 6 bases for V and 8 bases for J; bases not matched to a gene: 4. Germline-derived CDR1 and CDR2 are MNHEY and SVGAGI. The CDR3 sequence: CASRGQGSGYTF. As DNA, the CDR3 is TGTGCCAGCAGGGGACAGGGCTCGGGCTACACCTTC.

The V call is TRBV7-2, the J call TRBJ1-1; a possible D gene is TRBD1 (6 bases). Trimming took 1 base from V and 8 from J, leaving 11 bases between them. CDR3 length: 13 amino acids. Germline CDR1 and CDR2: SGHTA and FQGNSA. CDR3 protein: CASSLEGGGEAFF. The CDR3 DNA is TGTGCCAGCAGCTTAGAAGGGGGGGGCGAAGCTTTCTTT.

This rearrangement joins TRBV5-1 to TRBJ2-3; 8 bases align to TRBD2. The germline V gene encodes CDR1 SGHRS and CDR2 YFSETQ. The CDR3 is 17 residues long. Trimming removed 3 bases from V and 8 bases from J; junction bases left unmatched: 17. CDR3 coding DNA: TGCGCCAGCAGCTCGCTGGGACTAGACCGCCTGGGGAGTACGCAGTATTTT. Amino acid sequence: CASSSLGLDRLGSTQYF.

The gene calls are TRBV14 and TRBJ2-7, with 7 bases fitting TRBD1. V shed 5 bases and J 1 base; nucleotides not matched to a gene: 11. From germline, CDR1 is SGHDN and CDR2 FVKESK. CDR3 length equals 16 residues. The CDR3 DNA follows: TGTGCCAGCAGCTACCGACCGGGACAGCCGTCCTACGAGCAGTACTTC. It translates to CASSYRPGQPSYEQYF.

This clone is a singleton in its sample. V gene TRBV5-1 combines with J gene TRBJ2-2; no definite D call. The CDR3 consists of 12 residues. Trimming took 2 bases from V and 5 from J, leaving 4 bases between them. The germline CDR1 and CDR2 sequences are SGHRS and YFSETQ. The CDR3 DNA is TGCGCCAGCAGCTTCCAGACCGGGGAGCTGTTTTTT. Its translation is CASSFQTGELFF.

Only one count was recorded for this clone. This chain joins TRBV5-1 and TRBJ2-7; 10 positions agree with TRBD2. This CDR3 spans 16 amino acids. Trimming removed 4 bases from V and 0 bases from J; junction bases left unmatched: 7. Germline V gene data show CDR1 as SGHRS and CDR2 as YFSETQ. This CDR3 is CASSPIAGGLSYEQYF. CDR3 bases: TGCGCCAGCAGCCCTATAGCGGGGGGTCTCTCCTACGAGCAGTACTTC.

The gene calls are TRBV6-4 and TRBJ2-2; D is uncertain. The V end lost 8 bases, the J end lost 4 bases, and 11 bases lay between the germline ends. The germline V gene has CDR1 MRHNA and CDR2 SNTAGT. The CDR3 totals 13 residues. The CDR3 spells CASGDWATGELFF. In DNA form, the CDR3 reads TGTGCCAGCGGCGACTGGGCCACCGGGGAGCTGTTTTTT.

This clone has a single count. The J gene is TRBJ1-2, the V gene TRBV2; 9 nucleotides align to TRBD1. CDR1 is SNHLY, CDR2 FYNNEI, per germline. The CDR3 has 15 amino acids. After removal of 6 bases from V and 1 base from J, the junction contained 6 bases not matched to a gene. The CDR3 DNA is TGTGCCAGCAGCACCGGGACAGGGAATAACTATGGCTACACCTTC. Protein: CASSTGTGNNYGYTF.

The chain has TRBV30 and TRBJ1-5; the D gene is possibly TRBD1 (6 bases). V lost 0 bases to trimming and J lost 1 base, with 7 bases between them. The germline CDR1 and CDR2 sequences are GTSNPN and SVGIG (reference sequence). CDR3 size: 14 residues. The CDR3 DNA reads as TGTGCCTGGAGTGTAGGACAGAGCAATCAGCCCCAGCATTTT. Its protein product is CAWSVGQSNQPQHF.

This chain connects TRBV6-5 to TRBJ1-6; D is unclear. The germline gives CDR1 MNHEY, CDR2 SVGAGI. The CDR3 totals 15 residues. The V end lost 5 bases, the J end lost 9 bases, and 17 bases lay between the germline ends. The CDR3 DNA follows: TGTGCCAGCAGTCCGACCGGGGTTATGGGTTCACCCCTCCACTTT. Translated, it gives CASSPTGVMGSPLHF.

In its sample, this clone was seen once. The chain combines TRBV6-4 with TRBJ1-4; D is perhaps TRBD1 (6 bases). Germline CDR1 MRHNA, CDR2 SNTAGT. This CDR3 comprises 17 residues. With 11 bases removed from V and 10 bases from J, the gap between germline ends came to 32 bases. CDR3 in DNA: TGTGCCGGAACTTCAGGCCCTAACAGGGACCCTTTCGGAAAACTGTTTTTT. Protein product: CAGTSGPNRDPFGKLFF.

This CDR3 is CASSPLRTGYSGANVLTF. CDR3 in DNA: TGTGCCAGCAGCCCACTGAGGACAGGGTACTCTGGGGCCAACGTCCTGACTTTC. The V call is TRBV3-1 (or the pseudogene TRBV3-2), the J call TRBJ2-6, with 8 bases identical to TRBD1. Germline lookup yields CDR1 LGHDT and CDR2 YNNKEL (reference sequence). The CDR3 length is 18 residues. With V trimmed by 4 bases and J by 0 bases, 8 bases remained unmatched.

The CDR3 here is CASAPGGATEAFF. The DNA of the CDR3 is TGCGCCAGCGCGCCCGGGGGAGCAACTGAAGCTTTCTTT. This chain uses TRBV5-1 with TRBJ1-1, with D tentatively TRBD1 (5 bases). Germline V lookup: CDR1 SGHRS, CDR2 YFSETQ. The CDR3 sequence is 13 residues long. Trimming shortened V by 7 bases and J by 5 bases, and 15 bases separated the two germline ends.

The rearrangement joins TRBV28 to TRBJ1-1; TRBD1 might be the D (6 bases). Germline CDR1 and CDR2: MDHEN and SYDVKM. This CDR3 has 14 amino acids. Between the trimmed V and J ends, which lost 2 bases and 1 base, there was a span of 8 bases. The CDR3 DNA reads TGTGCCAGCAGTTTAAGGGGGGGGAACACTGAAGCTTTCTTT. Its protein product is CASSLRGGNTEAFF.

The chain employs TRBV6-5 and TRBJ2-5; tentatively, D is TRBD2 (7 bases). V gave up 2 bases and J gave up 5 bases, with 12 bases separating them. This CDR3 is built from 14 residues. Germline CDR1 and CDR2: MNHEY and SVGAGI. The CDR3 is CASSYGGARETQYF. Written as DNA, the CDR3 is TGTGCCAGCAGTTACGGGGGGGCCCGGGAGACCCAGTACTTC.

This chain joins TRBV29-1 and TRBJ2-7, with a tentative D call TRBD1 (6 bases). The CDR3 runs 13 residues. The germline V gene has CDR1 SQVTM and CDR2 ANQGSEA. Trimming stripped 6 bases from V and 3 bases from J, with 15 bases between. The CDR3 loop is CSVPGPRGYEQYF. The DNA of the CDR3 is TGCAGCGTACCCGGGCCCAGGGGCTACGAGCAGTACTTC.

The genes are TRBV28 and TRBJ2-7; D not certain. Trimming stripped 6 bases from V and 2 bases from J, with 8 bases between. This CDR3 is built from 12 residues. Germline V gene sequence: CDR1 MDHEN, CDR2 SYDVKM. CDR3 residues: CASRVSTYEQYF. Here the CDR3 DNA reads TGTGCCAGCAGAGTTTCTACCTACGAGCAGTACTTC.

The CDR3 sequence is CASRSGTGNTEAFF. The CDR3 DNA reads as TGCGCCAGCAGATCCGGGACAGGGAACACTGAAGCTTTCTTT. The V and J genes are TRBV10-1 and TRBJ1-1, with 8 bases aligning to TRBD1. This CDR3 has 14 amino acids. Germline lookup yields CDR1 WNHNN and CDR2 SYGVQD (reference sequence). V lost 6 bases, J lost 1 base, and 4 bases stayed unmatched.

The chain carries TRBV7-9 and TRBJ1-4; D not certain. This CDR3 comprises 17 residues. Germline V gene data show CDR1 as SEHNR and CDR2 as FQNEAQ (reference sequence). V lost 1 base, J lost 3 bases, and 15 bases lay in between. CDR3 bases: TGTGCCAGCAGCTTAGTGGTCGGAGGGAAGTCTAATGAAAAACTGTTTTTT. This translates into CASSLVVGGKSNEKLFF.

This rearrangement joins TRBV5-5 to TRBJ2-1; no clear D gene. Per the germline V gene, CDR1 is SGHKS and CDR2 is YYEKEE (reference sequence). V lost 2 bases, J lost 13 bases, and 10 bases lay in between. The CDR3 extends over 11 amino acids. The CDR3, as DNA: TGTGCCAGCAGCTTTCTAGGCCCACAGTTCTTC. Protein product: CASSFLGPQFF.

CDR3 bases: TGTGCCAGCAGCCAATCATGGTCGCAGGGGAAAGGCAATCAGCCCCAGCATTTT. This gives the protein CASSQSWSQGKGNQPQHF. V and J are TRBV3-1 (or the pseudogene TRBV3-2) and TRBJ1-5, with D possibly TRBD1 on 6 matching bases. Trimming stripped 2 bases from V and 2 bases from J, with 19 bases between. This CDR3 has 18 amino acids. CDR1 LGHDT and CDR2 YNNKEL come from the germline V gene (reference sequence).

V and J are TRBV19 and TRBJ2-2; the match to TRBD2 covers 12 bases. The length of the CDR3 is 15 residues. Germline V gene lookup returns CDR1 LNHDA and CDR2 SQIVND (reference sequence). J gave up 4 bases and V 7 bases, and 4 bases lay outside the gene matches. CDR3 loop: CASKLAGGTTGELFF. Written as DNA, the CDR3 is TGTGCCAGTAAACTAGCGGGGGGAACCACCGGGGAGCTGTTTTTT.

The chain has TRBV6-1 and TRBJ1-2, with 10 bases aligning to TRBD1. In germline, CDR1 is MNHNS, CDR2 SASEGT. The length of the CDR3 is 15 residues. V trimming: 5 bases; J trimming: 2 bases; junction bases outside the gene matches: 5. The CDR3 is CASSSPGQGNYGYTF. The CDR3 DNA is TGTGCCAGCAGTTCTCCGGGACAGGGGAACTATGGCTACACCTTC.

The CDR3 reads CASKGQGLYGYTF. CDR3 DNA: TGTGCCAGCAAGGGACAGGGGCTCTATGGCTACACCTTC. The chain has TRBV12-3 or TRBV12-4 and TRBJ1-2; 10 bases agree with TRBD1. This CDR3 is 13 amino acids long. V was clipped by 7 bases and J by 4 bases; unmatched bases: 3.

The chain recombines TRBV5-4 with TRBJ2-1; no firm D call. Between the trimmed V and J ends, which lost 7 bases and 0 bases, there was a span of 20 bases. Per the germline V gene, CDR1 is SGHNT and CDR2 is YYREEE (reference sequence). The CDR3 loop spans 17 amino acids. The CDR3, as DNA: TGTGCCAGCCAGGTCTCTCCGAGCCCGAGCTCCTACAATGAGCAGTTCTTC. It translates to CASQVSPSPSSYNEQFF.

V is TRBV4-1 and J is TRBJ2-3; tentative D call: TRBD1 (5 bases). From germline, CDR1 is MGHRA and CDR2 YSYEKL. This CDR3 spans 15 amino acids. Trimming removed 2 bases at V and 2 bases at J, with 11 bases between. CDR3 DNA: TGCGCCAGCAGCCAAATGCTGGACAACACAGATACGCAGTATTTT. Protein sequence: CASSQMLDNTDTQYF.

The CDR3 DNA reads TGTGCCATCAGTGTCAACAGGGAAGAGACCCAGTACTTC. Protein product: CAISVNREETQYF. The chain is built from TRBV10-3 and TRBJ2-5; tentatively, D is TRBD1 (6 bases). Germline V gene lookup returns CDR1 ENHRY and CDR2 SYGVKD. The CDR3 is 13 residues long. Trimming left V 4 bases short and J 3 bases short, with 9 bases between.